This passage covers 19 T cell receptor beta chains from one sample sequenced in a study of T cells in tuberculosis. The repertoire was sequenced with immunoSEQ multiplex PCR; TCRdb's copy has only in-frame clones and lacks some. The data contain around 41,000 clones, roughly 94% of them singletons. Sequencing was carried out using PBMCs. The receptors here all came from a donor between 5 and 29 years old with latent tuberculosis or without tuberculosis infection. Some clones in this sample may be carry-over from other donors' samples.

The chain combines TRBV7-9 with TRBJ2-2; 8 bases agree with TRBD1. Germline V CDR1 and CDR2: SEHNR, FQNEAQ (reference sequence). The CDR3 loop spans 15 amino acids. Trimming took 5 bases from V and 1 from J; bases not matched to a gene: 3. Here the CDR3 reads CASSPGQGNTGELFF. In nucleotides, the CDR3 is TGTGCCAGCAGCCCTGGACAGGGGAACACCGGGGAGCTGTTTTTT.

The J gene is TRBJ1-3, the V gene TRBV18, with D unresolved. The CDR3 contains 12 residues. The germline V gene has CDR1 KGHSH and CDR2 LQKENI. Trimming took off 4 bases at V and 2 bases at J, with 3 bases between the two ends. The CDR3 here is CASSRPGNTIYF. CDR3 in DNA: TGTGCCAGCTCACGGCCTGGAAACACCATATATTTT.

V usage is TRBV7-9 and J usage is TRBJ2-1; unclear D gene. CDR3 size: 13 residues. The V gene's germline CDR1 is SEHNR and CDR2 FQNEAQ (reference sequence). The V end lost 4 bases, the J end lost 6 bases, and 10 bases lay between the germline ends. The CDR3 nucleotides are TGTGCCAGCAGCTCACTCCCCGGCAATGAGCAGTTCTTC. It translates to CASSSLPGNEQFF. Full variable domain (missing parts from reference TRBV7-9 and TRBJ2-1): DTGVSQNPRHKITKRGQNVTFRCDPISEHNRLYWYRQTLGQGPEFLTYFQNEAQLEKSRLLSDRFSAERPKGSFSTLEIQRTEQGDSAMYLCASSSLPGNEQFFGPGTRLTVL.

This clone occurred once. This chain connects TRBV19 to TRBJ1-2, with 9 nucleotides matching TRBD1. Germline-derived CDR1 and CDR2 are LNHDA and SQIVND (reference sequence). The CDR3 is made up of 14 amino acids. V dropped 5 bases and J dropped 6; count of bases not matched to a gene: 7. The CDR3 sequence: CASSAGQGGDGYTF. CDR3 in DNA: TGTGCCAGTAGTGCGGGACAGGGAGGGGATGGCTACACCTTC. The variable domain in full, completed from reference TRBV19 and TRBJ1-2, reads DGGITQSPKYLFRKEGQNVTLSCEQNLNHDAMYWYRQDPGQGLRLIYYSQIVNDFQKGDIAEGYSVSREKKESFPLTVTSAQKNPTAFYLCASSAGQGGDGYTFGSGTRLTVV.

This clone was found a few times. The chain uses TRBV19 and TRBJ1-5, with a tentative D call TRBD1 (5 bases). V was trimmed by 1 base and J by 3 bases, leaving 10 bases between them. This CDR3 has 15 amino acids. CDR1 is LNHDA, CDR2 SQIVND, per germline (reference sequence). CDR3 sequence (DNA): TGTGCCAGTAGTATAGGCGGCAGGGACAATCAGCCCCAGCATTTT. Translated: CASSIGGRDNQPQHF.

J is TRBJ1-6 and V is TRBV29-1, with 8 bases lining up with TRBD1. From germline, CDR1 is SQVTM and CDR2 ANQGSEA. With V trimmed by 4 bases and J by 5 bases, 7 bases remained unmatched. The CDR3 is 15 residues long. CDR3 coding DNA: TGCAGCGTTGCGCTCCAGGGGGCGGATAATTCACCCCTCCACTTT. Residues: CSVALQGADNSPLHF.

V gene TRBV7-9 combines with J gene TRBJ2-1; possibly TRBD2 for D (6 bases). Germline CDR1 SEHNR, CDR2 FQNEAQ (reference sequence). The CDR3 length is 17 residues. V lost 5 bases and J lost 2, with 19 bases in between. CDR3 coding DNA: TGTGCCAGCAGCCCCAGGACTACCCCTCAAGCCTACAATGAGCAGTTCTTC. Translating it yields CASSPRTTPQAYNEQFF.

This chain connects TRBV10-3 to TRBJ2-1, with unresolved D. The CDR3 runs 14 residues. Germline CDR1 reads ENHRY; CDR2 reads SYGVKD. V was pared by 3 bases and J by 7 bases, with 13 bases between. The CDR3 loop is CAISETAGKNEQFF. The CDR3 region has the DNA TGTGCCATCAGTGAAACGGCAGGAAAGAATGAGCAGTTCTTC.

The V call is TRBV14, the J call TRBJ2-7; 7 bases agree with TRBD2. The CDR3 is 16 amino acids. Germline values: CDR1 SGHDN, CDR2 FVKESK. Trimming at V came to 0 bases and at J to 0 bases, leaving 5 bases not matched to a gene. This CDR3 is CASSQDWREGSYEQYF. The CDR3 DNA reads as TGTGCCAGCAGCCAAGATTGGAGGGAGGGCTCCTACGAGCAGTACTTC. Drawing the rest from reference TRBV14 and TRBJ2-7, the complete variable domain is EAGVTQFPSHSVIEKGQTVTLRCDPISGHDNLYWYRRVMGKEIKFLLHFVKESKQDESGMPNNRFLAERTGGTYSTLKVQPAELEDSGVYFCASSQDWREGSYEQYFGPGTRLTVT.

The table lists this clone with a count of one. V is TRBV18 and J is TRBJ1-1; TRBD1 agrees at 9 bases. V lost 2 bases to trimming and J lost 5 bases; unmatched junction nucleotides: 3. This CDR3 has 14 residues. Germline V lookup: CDR1 KGHSH, CDR2 LQKENI. CDR3 sequence: CASSPDRGRTEAFF. Here the CDR3 DNA reads TGTGCCAGCTCACCAGACAGGGGGAGAACTGAAGCTTTCTTT. The variable domain in full, completed from reference TRBV18 and TRBJ1-1, reads NAGVMQNPRHLVRRRGQEARLRCSPMKGHSHVYWYRQLPEEGLKFMVYLQKENIIDESGMPKERFSAEFPKEGPSILRIQQVVRGDSAAYFCASSPDRGRTEAFFGQGTRLTVV.

The rearrangement uses TRBV6-6 and TRBJ2-3, with TRBD1 identical over 11 bases. This CDR3 comprises 16 residues. The J segment lost 4 bases and the V segment lost 5 bases, leaving 8 bases of the junction unmatched. Germline V gene sequence: CDR1 MNHNY, CDR2 SVGAGI (reference sequence). CDR3 nucleotide sequence: TGTGCCAGCAGTCGCCCGGACAGGGGGCAAGCAGATACGCAGTATTTT. It yields the protein CASSRPDRGQADTQYF.

The count of this clone is one. The chain joins TRBV4-3 to TRBJ2-2, with TRBD1 matching 7 bases. Trimming at V came to 3 bases and at J to 4 bases, leaving 8 bases not matched to a gene. The CDR3 sequence is 16 residues long. CDR1 is LGHNA, CDR2 YSLEER, per germline. The CDR3 sequence: CASSHYTGTATGELFF. CDR3 nucleotide sequence: TGCGCCAGCAGCCACTACACCGGGACAGCCACCGGGGAGCTGTTTTTT.

Concerning this clone: No conserved phenylalanine or tryptophan is present at the end of the CDR3, so a read error is the likely explanation. Because the CDR3's place on the DNA is in doubt, the DNA is left out and the CDR3 is given as listed by TCRdb. The chain couples TRBV7-9 to TRBJ1-1. A total of 13 residues make up the CDR3, ends included. In germline, CDR1 is SEHNR, CDR2 FQNEAQ (reference sequence). The CDR3 sequence is CASSFSAAVLILP.

This chain joins TRBV10-1 and TRBJ1-2; 8 nucleotides match TRBD1. CDR1 WNHNN and CDR2 SYGVQD come from the germline V gene (reference sequence). V lost 3 bases to trimming and J lost 5 bases; unmatched junction nucleotides: 14. The CDR3 has 17 amino acids. CDR3 sequence reads: CASSESAGQVETYGYTF. The CDR3 DNA sequence: TGCGCCAGCAGTGAATCGGCGGGACAGGTAGAAACATATGGCTACACCTTC.

CDR3 sequence (DNA): TGTGCCAGCAGTTCACCTATTACCGGGACAGGGGGCGATGAGCAGTACTTC. It yields the protein CASSSPITGTGGDEQYF. The genes are TRBV28 and TRBJ2-7, with TRBD1 identical over 12 bases. Trimming took 4 bases from V and 7 from J; bases not matched to a gene: 14. Germline V gene data show CDR1 as MDHEN and CDR2 as SYDVKM. The length of the CDR3 is 17 residues.

The rearrangement links TRBV9 to TRBJ2-7; D might be TRBD1 (6 bases). Germline CDR1 reads SGDLS; CDR2 reads YYNGEE. Trimming pared 4 bases from V and 7 bases from J, leaving 24 bases between. This CDR3 spans 16 amino acids. The CDR3 bases are TGTGCCAGCAGCCCTAGGATTCAGGGGAATATTGGAGAGCAGTACTTC. Translating it yields CASSPRIQGNIGEQYF.

CDR3 DNA: TGTGCCAGCAGTGAACTTTTCGGTAACAGGTACAATGAGCAGTTCTTC. As protein: CASSELFGNRYNEQFF. This chain connects TRBV25-1 to TRBJ2-1; D possibly corresponds to TRBD1 (5 bases). CDR1 is MGHDK, CDR2 SYGVNS, per germline. V was trimmed by 2 bases and J by 4 bases, leaving 15 bases between them. The CDR3 runs 16 residues.

The rearrangement joins TRBV6-5 to TRBJ1-1; D is perhaps TRBD1 (6 bases). V was trimmed by 0 bases and J by 4 bases, leaving 12 bases between them. This CDR3 contains 15 residues. In germline, CDR1 is MNHEY, CDR2 SVGAGI. The chain's CDR3 is CASSYSAGGSTEAFF. The CDR3 nucleotides read TGTGCCAGCAGTTACTCCGCGGGGGGCTCCACTGAAGCTTTCTTT.

The V and J genes are TRBV4-1 and TRBJ1-2; 9 bases fit TRBD1. The germline V gene has CDR1 MGHRA and CDR2 YSYEKL. With 2 bases clipped from V and 6 bases from J, the junction kept 7 bases outside the gene matches. This CDR3 spans 15 amino acids. The DNA of the CDR3 is TGCGCCAGCAGCCAATGGGACAGGGACAAGAATGGCTACACCTTC. Protein: CASSQWDRDKNGYTF.